This record concerns one T cell receptor (beta chain) sequence. Its antigen remains unidentified. This entry comes from a study of T cell repertoires in cytomegalovirus infection. Study context: From public TCR beta signatures came an indication of both CMV infection and matching HLA type. The study, taken as a whole, reports: Ex vivo responses were dominated by HLA-C-restricted CMV-specific TCR beta clonotypes. Cumulative frequency of public TCR beta families picked out carriers of CMV plus the relevant HLA.

The CDR3 sequence is 14 residues long. The germline CDR1 and CDR2 sequences are SGHDT and YYEEEE. The V and J ends lost 4 bases and 4 bases, in that order; junction bases with no gene match: 4. TCRdb itself ran the reads through MiXCR, one entry per CDR3 protein. The sample shows around 740,000 distinct CDR3 sequences, 35% to 45% of them seen only once. The source material was PBMCs. The chain combines TRBV5-6 with TRBJ1-2; 10 positions match TRBD1. This receptor was identified in a human donor in good health (CMV status not recorded). Some clones in this sample may be carry-over from other donors' samples. The CDR3 spells CASSPRQGAYGYTF. CDR3 sequence (DNA): TGTGCCAGCAGCCCGCGACAGGGGGCCTATGGCTACACCTTC.